This T cell receptor (beta chain) comes out of a study of blood T cell repertoires in COVID-19. Whole-study context: Collection of acute and convalescent COVID-19 samples took place in the United States, Italy and Spain. From T cells, B-cell-depleted T cells, or PBMCs came the material, which was cDNA or gDNA.

Original processing notes: Nucleated cell number was recorded as an estimate derived from reference gene primer amplification. Method: immunoSEQ multiplex PCR; TCRdb's copy keeps in-frame clones and lacks some. That table is the source of V, J and clone size, and D and trimming were worked out from the DNA. The table has about 87,000 clones, 90% seen once. The sequenced sample was peripheral blood. The sequence derives from a young man with COVID-19, enrolled during active disease.

CDR3 nucleotides: TGTGCCAGCAGCTTAGCGCTGGCGAGGAATTCACCCCTCCACTTT. Translation: CASSLALARNSPLHF. The chain is built from TRBV7-2 and TRBJ1-6, with D unresolved. The V end was cut by 0 bases, the J end by 7 bases, with 10 bases between. Germline values: CDR1 SGHTA, CDR2 FQGNSA. CDR3 length: 15 amino acids.